The 6 T cell receptor beta chains presented below share a single source sample, sequenced in a study of CD8 T cells in ankylosing spondylitis. One entry per CDR3 protein, called by TCRdb with MiXCR from the 5' RACE reads. The data hold 250,000 to 400,000 distinct CDR3 sequences, with roughly 11% observed a single time. Sequenced sample: blood, either unsorted or a sorted T cell fraction (not recorded which). The receptor source for this set is a female donor with ankylosing spondylitis or in good health (not recorded which).

This clonotype has a count of ten or more. The chain has TRBV20-1 and TRBJ2-3; D is unresolved. There are 13 residues in the CDR3. V was clipped by 1 base and J by 3 bases, with 8 bases between them. Germline lookup yields CDR1 DFQATT and CDR2 SNEGSKA (reference sequence). CDR3 sequence reads: CSARGFWTDTQYF. CDR3 nucleotides: TGCAGTGCTAGAGGGTTTTGGACAGATACGCAGTATTTT.

This clonotype was seen many times. The genes are TRBV7-9 and TRBJ1-6; D not resolved. The germline V gene has CDR1 SEHNR and CDR2 FQNEAQ (reference sequence). This CDR3 region has 15 residues. V was cut by 2 bases and J by 10 bases, with 15 bases left in between. As DNA, the CDR3 is TGTGCCAGCAGCTTACTTGTGGATAATTTATCACCCCTCCACTTT. Its translation: CASSLLVDNLSPLHF.

A few counts support this clonotype. V usage is TRBV18 and J usage is TRBJ2-5; D may correspond to TRBD1 or TRBD2 (7 bases each). The V gene lost 4 bases and the J gene lost 1 base, with 16 bases spanning the gap. The germline V gene encodes CDR1 KGHSH and CDR2 LQKENI. The CDR3 has 16 amino acids. The CDR3 loop reads CASSLRQGGGQETQYF. The CDR3 DNA reads as TGTGCCAGCTCACTCCGACAGGGCGGGGGCCAAGAGACCCAGTACTTC.

This clonotype showed up just a few times. The CDR3 coding sequence is TGCGCCAGCAGCTTCTGGACAGGCCCCGCTTACGAGCAGTACTTC. Translation gives CASSFWTGPAYEQYF. The chain carries TRBV5-1 and TRBJ2-7; TRBD1 matches at 7 bases. This CDR3 comprises 15 residues. Germline CDR1 reads SGHRS; CDR2 reads YFSETQ. J lost 4 bases, V lost 2 bases, and 9 bases had no gene match. The whole variable domain, filled in from reference TRBV5-1 and TRBJ2-7, reads KAGVTQTPRYLIKTRGQQVTLSCSPISGHRSVSWYQQTPGQGLQFLFEYFSETQRNKGNFPGRFSGRQFSNSRSEMNVSTLELGDSALYLCASSFWTGPAYEQYFGPGTRLTVT.

This clonotype was recorded at least ten times. V is TRBV11-1 and J is TRBJ2-2; perhaps TRBD1 as D (5 bases). Germline V gene sequence: CDR1 SGHAT, CDR2 FQDESV (reference sequence). V was shortened by 5 bases and J by 1 base, with 20 bases between the two germline ends. The CDR3 runs 18 residues. Here the CDR3 reads CASSHPRATGKNTGELFF. In nucleotides, the CDR3 is TGTGCCAGCAGCCACCCCAGGGCAACAGGAAAGAACACCGGGGAGCTGTTTTTT.

V usage is TRBV11-2 and J usage is TRBJ1-1; D is undetermined. The germline V gene encodes CDR1 SGHAT and CDR2 FQNNGV. This CDR3 spans 14 amino acids. V dropped 3 bases and J dropped 0 bases, with 8 bases sitting between them. The CDR3 sequence: CASSFGRMNTEAFF. The CDR3 DNA sequence: TGTGCCAGCAGCTTTGGCAGGATGAACACTGAAGCTTTCTTT.